These T cell receptor beta chains were read from a single sample in a study of shared clonotypes between healthy human individuals. Using immunoSEQ multiplex PCR, the repertoire was profiled, and TCRdb retains in-frame clones only, with some absent. The sample gives about 490,000 clones, 65% to 80% of which show up once; about 12% is in the top ten. The specimen was PBMCs. Source of these receptors: a woman aged 35 to 49 in good health. Some clones in this sample may be carry-over from other donors' samples. CDR3s include the opening cysteine and the closing phenylalanine or tryptophan. The order of the fields is CDR3 protein, clone size, V gene. Some rows mark clone size as missing; the rest say once, few, many or name a class of expanded clone.

CDR3aa: CASSPGAGALYEQYF
abundance: NA
v_gene: TRBV9

CDR3aa: CASSYTPREQYF
abundance: many
v_gene: TRBV6-6

CDR3aa: CASSQEADGVEQYF
abundance: few
v_gene: TRBV4-3

CDR3aa: CASRATSVGANVLTF
abundance: NA
v_gene: TRBV2

CDR3aa: CASTPRGQGPLSSYEQYF
abundance: NA
v_gene: TRBV7-9

CDR3aa: CASTPVPGGAYEQYF
abundance: once
v_gene: TRBV28

CDR3aa: CASSLASDTQYF
abundance: NA
v_gene: TRBV7-3

CDR3aa: CASSRDHNEKLFF
abundance: NA
v_gene: TRBV19

CDR3aa: CSASSGDIQYF
abundance: NA
v_gene: TRBV20-1

CDR3aa: CASSPGVVGEQYF
abundance: NA
v_gene: TRBV7-2

CDR3aa: CASSPRSGSAAYEQYF
abundance: NA
v_gene: TRBV11-2

CDR3aa: CASSFSGNQPQHF
abundance: NA
v_gene: TRBV7-8

CDR3aa: CASSRGTSGRSSYEQYF
abundance: once
v_gene: TRBV18

CDR3aa: CASSRDTGYLTDTQYF
abundance: few
v_gene: TRBV27

CDR3aa: CASSQGAQPQHF
abundance: NA
v_gene: TRBV14

CDR3aa: CASSPRTSGTYEQYF
abundance: NA
v_gene: TRBV18

CDR3aa: CAISPGQGFSETQYF
abundance: once
v_gene: TRBV10-3

CDR3aa: CASSQWPSGEKLFF
abundance: NA
v_gene: TRBV4-1

CDR3aa: CASSLFGGFGGELFF
abundance: NA
v_gene: TRBV2

CDR3aa: CASRTSGRGELFF
abundance: NA
v_gene: TRBV28

CDR3aa: CAWSWRDLGTQYF
abundance: once
v_gene: TRBV30

CDR3aa: CASSQGHVLANYGYTF
abundance: once
v_gene: TRBV18

CDR3aa: CASSRDRGRDGYTF
abundance: NA
v_gene: TRBV2

CDR3aa: CASSLGQINTEAFF
abundance: once
v_gene: TRBV28

CDR3aa: CASSTGRIQETQYF
abundance: NA
v_gene: TRBV5-1

CDR3aa: CASQPQGWDTEAFF
abundance: NA
v_gene: TRBV9

CDR3aa: CASSEAGGAPGANVLTF
abundance: NA
v_gene: TRBV10-2

CDR3aa: CASSLGGLAGVSYEQYF
abundance: many
v_gene: TRBV7-9

CDR3aa: CASSQGAGQPQHF
abundance: NA
v_gene: TRBV7-9

CDR3aa: CASSLVGGGPYEQYF
abundance: NA
v_gene: TRBV7-9

CDR3aa: CASSLGDREGEQYF
abundance: NA
v_gene: TRBV28

CDR3aa: CASSVADTQYF
abundance: NA
v_gene: TRBV25-1

CDR3aa: CASSQDWAKTSGSTDTQYF
abundance: NA
v_gene: TRBV4-3

CDR3aa: CASSPTTSTDTQYF
abundance: few
v_gene: TRBV7-2

CDR3aa: CASSRGTEETQYF
abundance: few
v_gene: TRBV7-3

CDR3aa: CASSPQGWMNTEAFF
abundance: NA
v_gene: TRBV18

CDR3aa: CASRQAGTEAFF
abundance: NA
v_gene: TRBV10-2

CDR3aa: CASSTLASEQFF
abundance: NA
v_gene: TRBV6-5

CDR3aa: CASSPTSGSDTQYF
abundance: NA
v_gene: TRBV18

CDR3aa: CASSPPKPGYEQFF
abundance: NA
v_gene: TRBV18

CDR3aa: CASLAADSYEQYF
abundance: NA
v_gene: TRBV18

CDR3aa: CASSWTNLNTEAFF
abundance: NA
v_gene: TRBV11-1

CDR3aa: CASRRQGAEKLFF
abundance: few
v_gene: TRBV28

CDR3aa: CASSFRMNTEAFF
abundance: NA
v_gene: TRBV7-3

CDR3aa: CASRDGLQETQYF
abundance: NA
v_gene: TRBV10-2

CDR3aa: CASLKLLGTQSNTEAFF
abundance: NA
v_gene: TRBV28

CDR3aa: CASSPWRNTEAFF
abundance: NA
v_gene: TRBV7-9

CDR3aa: CASSSTPSRAQYF
abundance: NA
v_gene: TRBV28

CDR3aa: CASRSPGQSYEQYF
abundance: NA
v_gene: TRBV7-2

CDR3aa: CASSSTGRTSWNEQFF
abundance: NA
v_gene: TRBV27

CDR3aa: CATSRDLASGDRTDTQYF
abundance: NA
v_gene: TRBV15

CDR3aa: CASSLGPAGAYNEQFF
abundance: NA
v_gene: TRBV7-8

CDR3aa: CASSQQEFPDEQYF
abundance: NA
v_gene: TRBV4-1

CDR3aa: CASSLFNPNSDTQYF
abundance: NA
v_gene: TRBV5-1

CDR3aa: CASSEQTGEAYEQYF
abundance: many
v_gene: TRBV6-1